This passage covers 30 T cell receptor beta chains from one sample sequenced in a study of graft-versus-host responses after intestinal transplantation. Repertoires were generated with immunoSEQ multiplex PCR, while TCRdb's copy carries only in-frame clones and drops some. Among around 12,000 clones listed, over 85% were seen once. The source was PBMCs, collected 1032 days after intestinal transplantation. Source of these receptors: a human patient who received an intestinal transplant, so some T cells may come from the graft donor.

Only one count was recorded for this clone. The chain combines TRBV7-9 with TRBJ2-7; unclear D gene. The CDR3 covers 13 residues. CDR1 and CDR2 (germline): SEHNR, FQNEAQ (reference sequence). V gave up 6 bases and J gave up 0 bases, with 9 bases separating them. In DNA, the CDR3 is TGTGCCAGCAGTCAGGTCCCCTCCTACGAGCAGTACTTC. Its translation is CASSQVPSYEQYF.

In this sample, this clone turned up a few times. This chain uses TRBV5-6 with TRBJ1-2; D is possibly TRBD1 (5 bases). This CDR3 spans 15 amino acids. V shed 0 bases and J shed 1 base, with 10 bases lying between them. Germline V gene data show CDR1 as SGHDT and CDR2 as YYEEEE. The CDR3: CASSLGQILNYGYTF. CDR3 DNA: TGTGCCAGCAGCTTGGGACAGATCCTTAACTATGGCTACACCTTC.

The CDR3 spells CASSGTGKQPQHF. The CDR3 DNA sequence: TGTGCCAGCAGTGGGACAGGGAAACAGCCCCAGCATTTT. This chain uses TRBV6-6 with TRBJ1-5, with 9 bases identical to TRBD1. V lost 5 bases, J lost 7 bases, and 3 bases stayed unmatched. Germline values: CDR1 MNHNY, CDR2 SVGAGI (reference sequence). CDR3 size: 13 residues.

CDR3 sequence: CASSIPLAGGKTTQYF. In DNA form, the CDR3 reads TGTGCCAGCAGCATACCCCTAGCGGGGGGTAAAACGACCCAGTACTTC. The genes are TRBV5-4 and TRBJ2-5; 11 bases line up with TRBD2. J lost 7 bases, V lost 4 bases, and 12 bases had no gene match. Germline V CDR1 and CDR2: SGHNT, YYREEE (reference sequence). The CDR3 has 16 residues.

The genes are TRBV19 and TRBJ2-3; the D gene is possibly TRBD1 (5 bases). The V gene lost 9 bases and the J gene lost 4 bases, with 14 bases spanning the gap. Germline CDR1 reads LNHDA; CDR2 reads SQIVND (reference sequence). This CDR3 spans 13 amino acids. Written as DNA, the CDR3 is TGTGCCAGCTTGCAGGGATGTCCAGATACGCAGTATTTT. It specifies CASLQGCPDTQYF.

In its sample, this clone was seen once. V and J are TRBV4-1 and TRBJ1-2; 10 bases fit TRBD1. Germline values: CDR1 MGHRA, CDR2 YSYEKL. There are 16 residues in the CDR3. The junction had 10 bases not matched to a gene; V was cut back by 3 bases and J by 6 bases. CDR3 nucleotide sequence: TGCGCCAGCAGCCAGCTACTGGGACAGGGGATTGATGGCTACACCTTC. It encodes CASSQLLGQGIDGYTF.

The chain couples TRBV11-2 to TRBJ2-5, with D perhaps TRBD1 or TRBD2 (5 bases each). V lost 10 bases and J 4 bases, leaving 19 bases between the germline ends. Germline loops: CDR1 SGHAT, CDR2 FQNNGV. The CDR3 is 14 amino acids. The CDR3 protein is CAITSGGLGETQYF. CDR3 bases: TGTGCCATCACAAGTGGGGGTTTGGGAGAGACCCAGTACTTC.

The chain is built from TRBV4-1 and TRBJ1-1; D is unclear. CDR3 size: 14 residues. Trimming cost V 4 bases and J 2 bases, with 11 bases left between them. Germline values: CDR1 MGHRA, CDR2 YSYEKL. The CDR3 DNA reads TGCGCCAGCAGCCTGCGCCCAGCAAACACTGAAGCTTTCTTT. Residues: CASSLRPANTEAFF.

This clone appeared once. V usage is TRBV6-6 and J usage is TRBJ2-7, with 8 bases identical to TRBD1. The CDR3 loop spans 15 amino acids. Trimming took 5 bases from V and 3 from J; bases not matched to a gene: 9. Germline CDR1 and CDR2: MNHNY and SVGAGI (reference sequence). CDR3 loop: CASSISGTGFYEQYF. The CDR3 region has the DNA TGTGCCAGCAGTATCTCCGGGACAGGATTCTACGAGCAGTACTTC.

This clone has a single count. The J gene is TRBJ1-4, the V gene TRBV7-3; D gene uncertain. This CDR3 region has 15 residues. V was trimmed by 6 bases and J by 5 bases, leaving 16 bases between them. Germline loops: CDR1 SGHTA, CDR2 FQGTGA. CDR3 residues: CASRTGNAQNEKLFF. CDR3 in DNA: TGTGCCAGCAGGACCGGTAATGCGCAGAATGAAAAACTGTTTTTT.

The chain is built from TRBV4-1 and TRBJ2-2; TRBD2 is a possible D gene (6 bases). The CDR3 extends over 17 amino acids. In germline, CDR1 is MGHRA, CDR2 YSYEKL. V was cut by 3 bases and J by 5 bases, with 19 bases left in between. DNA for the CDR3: TGCGCCAGCAGCCACACCGGGCGGGGCCCCACGACCGGGGAGCTGTTTTTT. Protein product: CASSHTGRGPTTGELFF.

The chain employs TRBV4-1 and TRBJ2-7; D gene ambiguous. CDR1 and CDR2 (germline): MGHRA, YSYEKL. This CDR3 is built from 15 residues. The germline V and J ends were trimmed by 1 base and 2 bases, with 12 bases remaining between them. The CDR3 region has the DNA TGCGCCAGCAGCCAAGCCCAGGCAGTAACCTACGAGCAGTACTTC. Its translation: CASSQAQAVTYEQYF.

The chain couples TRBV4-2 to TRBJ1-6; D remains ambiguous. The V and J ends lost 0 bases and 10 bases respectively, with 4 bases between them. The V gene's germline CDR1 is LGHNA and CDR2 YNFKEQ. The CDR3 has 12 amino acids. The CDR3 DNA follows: TGTGCCAGCAGCCAAGACCCCTCACCCCTCCACTTT. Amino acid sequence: CASSQDPSPLHF.

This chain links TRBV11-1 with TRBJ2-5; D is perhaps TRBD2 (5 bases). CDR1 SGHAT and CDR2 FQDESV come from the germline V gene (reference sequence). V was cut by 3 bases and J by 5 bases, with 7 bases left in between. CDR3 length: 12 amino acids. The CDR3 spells CASSFERETQYF. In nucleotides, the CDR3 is TGTGCCAGCAGCTTCGAGCGGGAGACCCAGTACTTC.

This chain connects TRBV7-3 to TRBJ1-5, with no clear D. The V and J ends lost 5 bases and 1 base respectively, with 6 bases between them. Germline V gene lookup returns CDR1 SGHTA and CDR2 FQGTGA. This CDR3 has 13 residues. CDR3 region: CASSVDSNQPQHF. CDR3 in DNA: TGTGCCAGCAGCGTGGACAGCAATCAGCCCCAGCATTTT.

Here the CDR3 reads CASSPLVGEPQHF. CDR3 nucleotide sequence: TGCGCCAGCAGCCCACTAGTAGGGGAGCCCCAGCATTTT. The gene calls are TRBV4-1 and TRBJ1-5, with D perhaps TRBD1 (5 bases). Trimming took 4 bases from V and 8 from J, leaving 12 bases between them. CDR1 and CDR2 from the germline V gene are MGHRA and YSYEKL. The CDR3 runs 13 residues.

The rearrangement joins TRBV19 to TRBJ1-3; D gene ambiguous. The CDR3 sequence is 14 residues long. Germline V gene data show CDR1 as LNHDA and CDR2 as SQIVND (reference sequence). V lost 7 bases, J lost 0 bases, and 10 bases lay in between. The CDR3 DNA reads TGTGCCAGTATGATTTGGAGCTCTGGAAACACCATATATTTT. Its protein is CASMIWSSGNTIYF.

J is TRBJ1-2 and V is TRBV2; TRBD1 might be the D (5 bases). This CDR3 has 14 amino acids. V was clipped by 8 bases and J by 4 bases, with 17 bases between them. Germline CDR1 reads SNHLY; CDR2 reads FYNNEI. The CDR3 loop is CASLRTSGSYGYTF. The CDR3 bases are TGTGCCAGCCTACGGACATCGGGGTCCTATGGCTACACCTTC. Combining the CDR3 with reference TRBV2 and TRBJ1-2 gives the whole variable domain EPEVTQTPSHQVTQMGQEVILRCVPISNHLYFYWYRQILGQKVEFLVSFYNNEISEKSEIFDDQFSVERPDGSNFTLKIRSTKLEDSAMYFCASLRTSGSYGYTFGSGTRLTVV.

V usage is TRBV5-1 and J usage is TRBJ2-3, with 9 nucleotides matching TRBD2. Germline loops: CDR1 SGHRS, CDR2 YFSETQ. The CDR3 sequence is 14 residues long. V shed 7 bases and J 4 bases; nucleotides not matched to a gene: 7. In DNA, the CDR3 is TGCGCCAGCCGGGCCGAGCGGGGGGCAGATACGCAGTATTTT. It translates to CASRAERGADTQYF.

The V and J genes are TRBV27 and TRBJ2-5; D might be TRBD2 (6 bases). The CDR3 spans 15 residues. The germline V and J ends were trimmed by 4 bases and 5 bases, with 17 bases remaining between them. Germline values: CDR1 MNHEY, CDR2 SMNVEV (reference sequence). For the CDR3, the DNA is TGTGCCAGCAGTTCGCATTCGGTGGGGAGGGAGACCCAGTACTTC. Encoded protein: CASSSHSVGRETQYF.

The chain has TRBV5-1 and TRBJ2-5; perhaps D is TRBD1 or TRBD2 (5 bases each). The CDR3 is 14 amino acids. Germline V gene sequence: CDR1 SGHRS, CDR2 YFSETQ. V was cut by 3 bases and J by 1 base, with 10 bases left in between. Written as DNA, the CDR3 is TGCGCCAGCAGCTCTGGGGGACGCCAAGAGACCCAGTACTTC. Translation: CASSSGGRQETQYF.

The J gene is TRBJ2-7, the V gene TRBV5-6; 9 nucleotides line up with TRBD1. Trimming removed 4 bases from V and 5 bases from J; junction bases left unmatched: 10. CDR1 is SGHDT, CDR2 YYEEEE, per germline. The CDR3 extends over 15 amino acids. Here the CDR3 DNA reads TGTGCCAGCAGCACAACAGGGGGCGTGGTGGACGAGCAGTACTTC. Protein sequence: CASSTTGGVVDEQYF.

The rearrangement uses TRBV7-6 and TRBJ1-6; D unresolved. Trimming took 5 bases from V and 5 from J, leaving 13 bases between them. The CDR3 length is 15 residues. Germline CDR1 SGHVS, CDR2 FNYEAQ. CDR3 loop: CASSPFVGDNSPLHF. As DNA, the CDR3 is TGTGCCAGCAGCCCCTTTGTCGGGGATAATTCACCCCTCCACTTT.

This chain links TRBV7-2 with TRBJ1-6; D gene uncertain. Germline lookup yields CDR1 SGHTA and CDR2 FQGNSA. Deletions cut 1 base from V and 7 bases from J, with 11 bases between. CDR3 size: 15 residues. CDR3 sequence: CASSLGWQPNSPLHF. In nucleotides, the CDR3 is TGTGCCAGCAGCTTAGGTTGGCAGCCGAATTCACCCCTCCACTTT. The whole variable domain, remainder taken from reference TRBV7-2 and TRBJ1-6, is GAGVSQSPSNKVTEKGKDVELRCDPISGHTALYWYRQSLGQGLEFLIYFQGNSAPDKSGLPSDRFSAERTGGSVSTLTIQRTQQEDSAVYLCASSLGWQPNSPLHFGNGTRLTVT.

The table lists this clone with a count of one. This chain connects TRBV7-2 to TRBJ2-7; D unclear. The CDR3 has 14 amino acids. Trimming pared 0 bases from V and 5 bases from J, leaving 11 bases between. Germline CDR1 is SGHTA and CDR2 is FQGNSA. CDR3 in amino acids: CASSLAAGDHEQYF. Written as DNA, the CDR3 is TGTGCCAGCAGCTTAGCGGCCGGAGACCACGAGCAGTACTTC.

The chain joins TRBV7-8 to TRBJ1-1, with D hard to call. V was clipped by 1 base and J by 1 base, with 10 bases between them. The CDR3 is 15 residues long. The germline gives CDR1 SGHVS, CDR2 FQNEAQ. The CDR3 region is CASSLGGFGNTEAFF. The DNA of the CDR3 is TGTGCCAGCAGCTTAGGCGGTTTTGGGAACACTGAAGCTTTCTTT. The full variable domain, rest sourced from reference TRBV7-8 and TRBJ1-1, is GAGVSQSPRYKVAKRGQDVALRCDPISGHVSLFWYQQALGQGPEFLTYFQNEAQLDKSGLPSDRFFAERPEGSVSTLKIQRTQQEDSAVYLCASSLGGFGNTEAFFGQGTRLTVV.

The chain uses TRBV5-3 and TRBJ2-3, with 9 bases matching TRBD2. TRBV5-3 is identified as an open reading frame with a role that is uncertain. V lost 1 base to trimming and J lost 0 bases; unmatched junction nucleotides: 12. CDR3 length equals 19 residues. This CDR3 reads CARSLCRQRGVSSTDTQYF. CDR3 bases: TGTGCCAGAAGCTTGTGTCGCCAGCGGGGGGTTTCTAGCACAGATACGCAGTATTTT.

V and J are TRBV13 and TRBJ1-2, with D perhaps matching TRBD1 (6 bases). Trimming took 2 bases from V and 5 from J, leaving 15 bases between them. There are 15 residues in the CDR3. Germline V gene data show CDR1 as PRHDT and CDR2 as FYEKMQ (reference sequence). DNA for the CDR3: TGTGCCAGCAGCTTATCAGGGGCGGTTAGATATGGCTACACCTTC. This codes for CASSLSGAVRYGYTF.

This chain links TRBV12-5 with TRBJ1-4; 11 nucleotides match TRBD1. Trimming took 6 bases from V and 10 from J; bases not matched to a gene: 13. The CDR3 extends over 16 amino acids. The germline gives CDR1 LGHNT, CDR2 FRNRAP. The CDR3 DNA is TGTGCTAGTGGAACCGGGACAGGGGGTGGATGGGGAAAACTGTTTTTT. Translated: CASGTGTGGGWGKLFF.

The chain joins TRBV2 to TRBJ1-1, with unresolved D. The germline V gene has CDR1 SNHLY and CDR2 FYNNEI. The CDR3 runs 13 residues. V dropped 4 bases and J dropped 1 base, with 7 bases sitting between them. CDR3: CASSVSANTEAFF. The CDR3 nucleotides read TGTGCCAGCAGTGTGTCAGCGAACACTGAAGCTTTCTTT.